The present T cell receptor beta chain was sequenced within a study of blood T cell repertoires in COVID-19. Looking at the study overall: PBMCs, B-cell-depleted T cells, or T cells provided the cDNA or gDNA that made up the material.

CDR1 and CDR2 from the germline V gene are SEHNR and FQNEAQ (reference sequence). The CDR3 sequence is 16 residues long. Trimming cost V 6 bases and J 8 bases; bases outside gene matches: 14. Sequencing was performed with immunoSEQ multiplex PCR; in TCRdb, only in-frame clones are kept and a portion is missing. Here the sample spans 150,000 to 200,000 clones, 88% being singletons. J is TRBJ2-4 and V is TRBV7-9; the match to TRBD2 covers 9 bases. The sequence was collected from a woman between 18 and 29 years old who had recovered from COVID-19. Sequenced sample: PBMCs or T cells enriched from blood (not recorded which). Here the CDR3 DNA reads TGTGCCAGCAGTCCGGGGACCCGCGGGAGGGGGGACATTCAGTACTTC. Translated: CASSPGTRGRGDIQYF. The full variable domain, with the rest looked up from reference TRBV7-9 and TRBJ2-4, is DTGVSQNPRHKITKRGQNVTFRCDPISEHNRLYWYRQTLGQGPEFLTYFQNEAQLEKSRLLSDRFSAERPKGSFSTLEIQRTEQGDSAMYLCASSPGTRGRGDIQYFGAGTRLSVL.